Here is one TCR beta chain with its context. This clonotype was counted ten times or more. This clone's antigen is unknown. No clone much larger than this one lies a single base away; base qualities are absent. This sample was taken from a study of neurological immune-mediated disorders (dated by TCRdb to between 2018 and 2021). Looking at the study overall: Peripheral blood TCR-beta repertoires from HTLV-I-associated myelopathy (HAM/TSP) patients, multiple sclerosis patients and healthy controls were compared by UMI-based sequencing. Alongside PBMC samples, the set of some 98 TCR-beta libraries contained longitudinal samples, technical triplicates, and paired CD4+ and CD8+ T-cell subsets that had been sorted. Longitudinal HAM/TSP and healthy donors were sampled at 3 time-points each (about 3-45 month intervals). The cohort was made up of 60 to 75 subjects, consisting of around 14 HAM/TSP patients, about 35 multiple sclerosis patients and 20 or so healthy controls.

What the study reported, not specific to this receptor: No identical CDR3 amino acid sequences were found to be shared among expanded clones across subjects, suggesting that TCR-beta repertoires were private in all groups. TCR clonal expansion was highest in HAM/TSP patients and lowest in MS patients, with MS patients falling below even healthy controls.

Sample time point, as interpreted from the label and publication: longitudinal time-point 1 (baseline). Healthy controls were blood bank volunteers in Maryland, USA. Libraries from unsorted PBMCs were made from 2 million PBMCs kept in RNAlater at -80 degrees C until RNA extraction. Peripheral blood was subjected to Ficoll-Hypaque density gradient centrifugation to isolate PBMCs, which were then cryopreserved in liquid nitrogen. To synthesize cDNA, template-switch 5'RACE was performed with a primer carrying a 10-nucleotide random unique molecular identifier so that each TCR transcript was tagged. Every sequencing run covered 15-18 subjects and yielded more than 160 million TCR-beta sequences. Total RNA was extracted with the RNeasy kit. Using the KAPA Real-time Library Amplification kit, TCR-beta VDJ regions were amplified with primers for the TCR constant region and the 5'RACE anchor. A first PCR added sample indexes and Illumina adaptors, after which a second PCR increased the library yield. After purification with Ampure beads, the TCR product of roughly 650 bp was size-selected on a 2% E-gel SizeSelection system. Before pooling, library quality was checked on a Bioanalyzer, concentration was measured with Qubit, and libraries were quantified with the Kapa Library Quantification kit. Libraries were sequenced paired-end 2 x 150 bp on an Illumina HiSeq 2500. To increase sequence diversity, roughly 24-32% phiX was spiked into each library pool. The authors processed their data as follows. The UMI-based MiGEC pipeline processed quality-filtered reads and removed over 80% of raw TCR sequences during error correction. VDJ genes were aligned to IMGT germline references, and each clonotype was defined by a unique CDR3 amino acid sequence together with V-J genes. Clonal expansion, Shannon diversity and CDR3 relatedness (CalcPairwiseDistances, ClusterSamples) were evaluated with VDJtools, and phylogenetic trees were built with CLCbio workbench. Expanded clones were defined as having at least 8 unique UMIs, based on coefficient-of-variation modelling across technical triplicates. The public reads were reanalyzed by TCRdb: fastp trimming at Q25, MiXCR alignment, in-frame beta chains only. Every entry covers one CDR3 protein and lists the most common genes and DNA from its rows. TCRdb's processing, not the study's, gives the V and J calls here. Across this sample there are under 90,000 distinct CDR3 sequences, with 10% seen only once. Jointly, the top ten make up about 9.6% of the sample.

The CDR3 covers 13 residues, taking in both the cysteine and the phenylalanine. The CDR3 DNA has 39 bases and is translated from base 1. V is cut by 3 bases and J by 0 bases, and the space between the germline ends is 8 bases. CDR1 and CDR2 were assigned from the germline V gene (reference sequence) as DFQATT and SNEGSKA. The sample was PBMCs. The TCR comes from a man younger than 45 in good health. The V and J segments used are TRBV20-1 and TRBJ1-1, with an unclear D gene assignment. The nucleotide sequence is given as TGCAGTGCTAGGCCAAGTTTGAACACTGAAGCTTTCTTT. The encoded protein is CSARPSLNTEAFF.